This T cell receptor (beta chain) originates from a study of T cells expressing NK-cell markers. Study outcomes and limitations: Clarity on HCMV specificity was lacking for the expanded NKG2C+ T cell clones.

After re-calling the 5' RACE reads, TCRdb lists one entry per CDR3 protein, DNA absent. The sample totals 400,000 or so distinct CDR3 sequences. CDR1 and CDR2 (germline): SQVTM, ANQGSEA. This CDR3 has 14 amino acids. Details on this clonotype: Its specificity is unknown.

The sequence came from a woman aged 45 to 65 in good health. This sequence joins TRBV29-1 and TRBJ1-2. Sequencing was carried out using blood T cells: a sorted CD56 or NKG2C T cell subset, CD4+ or CD8+ T cells, or bulk PBMC T cells (not recorded which). The CDR3 spells CSVEGPEALYGYTF.